Sequencing of this T cell receptor (beta chain) was carried out in a study of Ad26.COV2.S vaccination and SARS-CoV-2 variants. Sequencing was performed with immunoSEQ multiplex PCR; in TCRdb, only in-frame clones are kept and a portion is missing. The sample includes 500,000 or so clones, nearly 90% of them seen just once. There are 15 residues in the CDR3. Germline CDR1 and CDR2: SGHRS and YFSETQ. V shed 0 bases and J 10 bases; nucleotides not matched to a gene: 10. This clone came up once. Its antigen is unidentified. Treatment noted: some 19 received Ad26.COV2.S at low or high dose, single or two shots; several received placebo; per-sample allocation not given. Vaccine and placebo recipients were sampled on day 63 after the first injection. Findings of the study overall: Vaccinated and placebo-treated recipients had similar non-spike TCR breadth.

The clonotype was recovered from a person aged 18 to 65 who received the Ad26.COV2.S COVID-19 vaccine or a placebo. The sequences come from peripheral blood, collected in a trial of Ad26.COV2.S vaccine versus placebo. The J gene is TRBJ2-1, the V gene TRBV5-1, with 7 bases lining up with TRBD2. The CDR3 loop is CASSLVGGSSWEQFF. The CDR3 region has the DNA TGCGCCAGCAGCTTGGTAGGCGGGAGCTCCTGGGAGCAGTTCTTC.